This T cell receptor beta chain was obtained from a study of blood T cell repertoires in COVID-19. Background on the study: Samples representing acute and convalescent COVID-19 were sourced from the United States, Italy and Spain. From T cells, B-cell-depleted T cells, or PBMCs came the material, which was cDNA or gDNA.

One Seattle source followed patients from active infection through their disease course. Methods used by the authors: The assay estimated nucleated cells by amplifying reference gene primers. TCRdb's table, derived via immunoSEQ multiplex PCR, lists solely in-frame clones and lacks some. That table supplies the V and J calls and clone size; D and trimming were determined from the DNA. In the table there are approximately 96,000 clones, roughly 90% of which are singletons. This CDR3 comprises 15 residues. With 0 bases removed from V and 2 bases from J, the gap between germline ends came to 8 bases. The germline CDR1 and CDR2 sequences are ENHRY and SYGVKD.

What was sequenced was peripheral blood. The clonotype comes from a human donor with COVID-19, enrolled during active disease. The donor label of this sample is uncertain. V is TRBV10-3 and J is TRBJ1-3; D is unresolved. The CDR3 DNA is TGTGCCATCAGTGAGTCGAAGAGGGCTGGAAACACCATATATTTT. Translation: CAISESKRAGNTIYF.